These 15 T cell receptor beta chains came from one sample sequenced in a study of T cell changes during pregnancy in multiple sclerosis. TCRdb keeps only in-frame clones here, not all; method: immunoSEQ multiplex PCR. The data hold about 110,000 clones, with approximately 90% observed a single time. The sample here was peripheral blood, taken in the third trimester of pregnancy. The receptors here all came from a female donor with multiple sclerosis, enrolled in a pregnancy study.

V usage is TRBV5-6 and J usage is TRBJ2-2; 10 nucleotides agree with TRBD2. In germline, CDR1 is SGHDT, CDR2 YYEEEE. This CDR3 is 15 amino acids long. Trimming cost V 2 bases and J 4 bases; bases outside gene matches: 2. CDR3 residues: CASSLLAGTTGELFF. Here the CDR3 DNA reads TGTGCCAGCAGCTTACTAGCGGGGACCACCGGGGAGCTGTTTTTT.

The table lists this clone with a count of one. Written as DNA, the CDR3 is TGTGCCAGCAAGGAAAGCGGGACGGTAGATACGCAGTATTTT. Amino acid sequence: CASKESGTVDTQYF. The chain has TRBV2 and TRBJ2-3; 7 bases agree with TRBD2. This CDR3 has 14 amino acids. V dropped 7 bases and J dropped 5; count of bases not matched to a gene: 9. CDR1 and CDR2 from the germline V gene are SNHLY and FYNNEI.

V usage is TRBV7-2 and J usage is TRBJ1-4; a weak D match, TRBD1 (6 bases). Germline V gene sequence: CDR1 SGHTA, CDR2 FQGNSA. The CDR3 consists of 14 residues. V lost 5 bases and J 5 bases, leaving 12 bases between the germline ends. The CDR3 coding sequence is TGTGCCAGCAGCCGGGACAAGGCCAATGAAAAACTGTTTTTT. Protein product: CASSRDKANEKLFF.

V and J are TRBV7-9 and TRBJ2-7; 7 nucleotides match TRBD2. Germline values: CDR1 SEHNR, CDR2 FQNEAQ (reference sequence). The CDR3 extends over 16 amino acids. Unmatched junction bases numbered 8, after V lost 1 base and J lost 2 bases. The CDR3 sequence: CASSLGSAGVPYEQYF. In nucleotides, the CDR3 is TGTGCCAGCAGCTTAGGTTCGGCGGGAGTACCCTACGAGCAGTACTTC.

This clone has just one count. V and J are TRBV5-6 and TRBJ2-5; D is unresolved. The germline V and J ends were trimmed by 6 bases and 5 bases, with 14 bases remaining between them. The CDR3 loop spans 13 amino acids. Looked up from germline, CDR1 is SGHDT and CDR2 is YYEEEE. CDR3 sequence (DNA): TGTGCCAGCACCTGGCGGCCGCAGGAGACCCAGTACTTC. Protein sequence: CASTWRPQETQYF.

This sequence joins TRBV30 and TRBJ2-1; D might be TRBD2 (6 bases). From germline, CDR1 is GTSNPN and CDR2 SVGIG (reference sequence). The V end lost 5 bases, the J end lost 4 bases, and 21 bases lay between the germline ends. The CDR3 loop spans 16 amino acids. The CDR3 DNA follows: TGTGCCTGGGCCCACAGCGGGCCGACTCTTTACAATGAGCAGTTCTTC. This sequence encodes CAWAHSGPTLYNEQFF.

The chain uses TRBV5-1 and TRBJ2-3; maybe TRBD2 (5 bases). This CDR3 is 13 amino acids long. Germline-derived CDR1 and CDR2 are SGHRS and YFSETQ. V was pared by 7 bases and J by 0 bases, with 9 bases between. In DNA form, the CDR3 reads TGCGCCAGCCTTGGACTGAGCACAGATACGCAGTATTTT. It translates to CASLGLSTDTQYF.

The chain combines TRBV18 with TRBJ2-7; maybe TRBD2 (5 bases). CDR1 and CDR2 from the germline V gene are KGHSH and LQKENI. There are 13 residues in the CDR3. V lost 4 bases, J lost 2 bases, and 9 bases lay in between. CDR3 DNA sequence: TGTGCCAGCTCACAGGGAGCTACCTACGAGCAGTACTTC. Its translation: CASSQGATYEQYF. Complete variable domain (other parts from reference TRBV18 and TRBJ2-7): NAGVMQNPRHLVRRRGQEARLRCSPMKGHSHVYWYRQLPEEGLKFMVYLQKENIIDESGMPKERFSAEFPKEGPSILRIQQVVRGDSAAYFCASSQGATYEQYFGPGTRLTVT.

In nucleotides, the CDR3 is TGTGCCAGCAGTCCAACAGGGGAGAATGGCTACACCTTC. Protein sequence: CASSPTGENGYTF. The chain has TRBV6-4 and TRBJ1-2; 7 nucleotides match TRBD1. Germline trimming cut 5 bases from V and 6 bases from J; bases unmatched to any gene: 6. Germline V gene data show CDR1 as MRHNA and CDR2 as SNTAGT. There are 13 residues in the CDR3.

The chain joins TRBV28 to TRBJ2-5, with D possibly being TRBD1 (6 bases). The CDR3 runs 14 residues. Per germline, CDR1 MDHEN and CDR2 SYDVKM. Trimming pared 5 bases from V and 1 base from J, leaving 11 bases between. In DNA form, the CDR3 reads TGTGCCAGCAGTCCACGGACAGCCCAAGAGACCCAGTACTTC. Protein product: CASSPRTAQETQYF.

This chain joins TRBV5-6 and TRBJ1-3; D is perhaps TRBD1 (6 bases). Germline loops: CDR1 SGHDT, CDR2 YYEEEE. V lost 3 bases to trimming and J lost 3 bases, with 13 bases between them. The CDR3 spans 15 residues. Here the CDR3 reads CASSSSSGDGNTIYF. For the CDR3, the DNA is TGTGCCAGCAGCTCGAGCTCAGGGGATGGAAACACCATATATTTT.

The V and J genes are TRBV9 and TRBJ2-1, with TRBD2 matching 9 bases. Germline V gives CDR1 SGDLS, CDR2 YYNGEE. CDR3 length equals 16 residues. V lost 4 bases and J lost 5; bases outside the gene matches: 10. CDR3 sequence (DNA): TGTGCCAGCAGCACACACTTGGGACTAGCCCACAATGAGCAGTTCTTC. Its protein product is CASSTHLGLAHNEQFF.

The genes are TRBV5-1 and TRBJ2-2; 9 nucleotides match TRBD2. The J segment lost 4 bases and the V segment lost 2 bases, leaving 18 bases of the junction unmatched. Germline V gives CDR1 SGHRS, CDR2 YFSETQ. The CDR3 length is 20 residues. The CDR3 sequence: CASSLDSGVAGGPSTGELFF. For the CDR3, the DNA is TGCGCCAGCAGCTTAGATTCGGGAGTCGCGGGAGGGCCGAGCACCGGGGAGCTGTTTTTT.

With respect to this clone: Other DNA variants within this sample encode the same CDR3. The chain carries TRBV5-1 and TRBJ1-5, with 8 bases lining up with TRBD1. CDR3 size: 14 residues. Germline V gene lookup returns CDR1 SGHRS and CDR2 YFSETQ. V trimming: 3 bases; J trimming: 5 bases; junction bases outside the gene matches: 4. DNA for the CDR3: TGCGCCAGCAGCTATGGACAGGGAGATCAGCCCCAGCATTTT. It encodes CASSYGQGDQPQHF.

This chain joins TRBV30 and TRBJ1-2; D unclear. V was trimmed by 2 bases and J by 5 bases, leaving 15 bases between them. The length of the CDR3 is 14 residues. Germline CDR1 reads GTSNPN; CDR2 reads SVGIG (reference sequence). Written as DNA, the CDR3 is TGTGCCTGGAGTCCCCCGCGGCCCCAATATGGCTACACCTTC. This encodes CAWSPPRPQYGYTF.